The clone carrying this TCR beta chain was seen at least ten times. These data come from a study of spatial heterogeneity in lung cancer. Between the trimmed V and J ends, which lost 3 bases and 4 bases, there was a span of 11 bases. From germline, CDR1 is SGHRS and CDR2 YFSETQ. The CDR3 contains 15 residues. TCRdb fed the 5' RACE reads into MiXCR, producing one record per CDR3 protein. The sample carries tens of thousands of distinct CDR3 sequences, approximately 6% recorded once. Time point meaning: sample taken at primary tumor resection. This receptor was obtained from a female donor with early-stage non-small cell lung cancer. This sample comprised PBMCs, obtained at surgery. The V gene is TRBV5-1, the J gene TRBJ2-6; possible D gene TRBD1, 5 bases. The CDR3 loop is CASSSSGSGANVLTF. The CDR3 coding sequence is TGCGCCAGCAGCTCTTCAGGGTCCGGGGCCAACGTCCTGACTTTC.